This T cell receptor beta chain was sequenced during a study of cytomegalovirus exposure and HLA in healthy donors (dated by TCRdb to the late 2010s). The study in broad terms: In an earlier analysis of approximately 640 of the donors, around 290 Gb of sequence data and some 100 million unique TCR beta sequences from about 190 million T cells were reported. An early release covering 550 to 650 HLA-typed donors comprised 300 to 350 gigabases of sequencing data and roughly 85 million unique TCR sequences. Among the roughly 400 genotyped donors, more than 70% belonged to the genetic ancestry cluster associated with self-reported Caucasian donors. The aim of the study was to test whether cataloging public T cell receptors could identify signatures of past pathogen exposure. The study used immunosequencing to profile the T cell repertoires of about 670 subjects and linked those repertoires to cytomegalovirus serostatus. Along with the roughly 670-subject first cohort, a separate validation cohort of over 90 different subjects was used. To predict cytomegalovirus infection status, the study combined high-throughput TCR immunosequencing, statistical association of individual TCRs with disease status, and machine learning. A later analysis re-examined previously published TCR beta repertoires from more than 650 donors and added high-resolution HLA genotyping to investigate patterns of TCR occurrence. Rather than using new phenotypic data, the later analysis identified candidate immune exposures from TCR beta sequences and from how often those sequences occurred across donors. In an earlier analysis of 500 to 650 of the donors, high-throughput TCR beta sequencing was used to judge whether each TCR beta V gene segment behaved as functional or pseudogenic. Donor age, sex, ethnicity and CMV serostatus were compiled alongside the repertoire data. A later genetic analysis used genome-wide SNP genotypes for about 55% of the 666 donors, treating that subset as a discovery cohort. All discovery cohort repertoires had been generated using a single sequencing platform. Class I and class II HLA loci were covered by the typing at four-digit resolution. The number of donors typed differed by locus, with roughly 629-640 for A, B, C, DRB1 and DQB1, roughly 520 for DQA1, about 610 for DPA1, and around 460 for DPB1. A handful of DR-DQ haplotypes were handled as single units for association and clustering because linkage in the cohort was strong. On average, around 240,000 unique TCR beta nucleotide sequences were sequenced per donor among about 400 genotyped donors of the cohort, with approximately 18% of those sequences being non-productive.

Study-wide findings and limitations: A later genetic analysis associated a missense DCLRE1C variant with V-gene and J-gene trimming of TCR beta chains, and an independent cohort replicated the association. A later analysis reported that several top co-occurrence clusters appeared linked to parvovirus B19, influenza, CMV and Epstein-Barr virus. CMV serostatus was the only immune exposure information available for the cohort. The authors suggested that the approach could potentially be extended to other disease states and immunological phenotypes. Specific HLA alleles were associated with 18,000 or so TCR beta sequences at a false discovery rate of 0.05 in a later analysis. Presence/absence analyses assumed roughly uniform sequencing depth across donors, an assumption that may not hold. A cluster of highly shared sequence variants was judged likely to be a technical artifact of the sequencing pipeline. HLA typing was unavailable for some donors at each locus, so association tests used only the typed subset. According to a later analysis, TCR association rates differed among HLA loci, with DRB1 alleles showing the most associated TCRs and HLA-C alleles showing the fewest. Strong co-occurrence of HLA alleles, especially DR and DQ, made assigning TCR associations to individual alleles difficult. Only TCR beta chains were sequenced in this cohort, and the absence of alpha or paired-chain data limited detectable features. Most TCR sequences were seen in very few donors, while some public TCRs were found in many individuals. A few of the identified cytomegalovirus-associated TCR beta chains were confirmed in vitro to be specific for cytomegalovirus antigens. An earlier analysis of 587 of the donors showed that most TCR beta V segments appeared in productive rearrangements either about 87% or about 30% of the time, which broadly matched IMGT annotations. According to a later analysis, most CMV-associated TCR beta chains appeared to be HLA-restricted, and the HLA associations seemed to be driven largely by CMV exposure. In the study, 150 to 200 TCR beta chains were listed as associated with cytomegalovirus. A further reported finding was that TCR beta sequences accurately predicted the HLA-A and HLA-B alleles for most subjects in the first cohort. Some IMGT-functional V segments, including TRBV6-2 and TRBV6-3, could not be told apart with the 87-base-pair reads, so those segments were excluded. In a later analysis, HLA-associated TCR beta chains showed more clonal expansion and lower generation probabilities than non-associated chains that were equally common. Linkage disequilibrium might explain the correlated functional status among segregating V segments, but an unknown experimental factor could not be ruled out. The classifier was reported to diagnose cytomegalovirus status with high specificity and sensitivity in both the original and validation cohorts. According to a later genetic analysis, donors in an Asian-associated ancestry cluster had fewer N-insertions in productive TCRs than the approximately 700-donor mean. Because counts were too low, roughly 17 rarely observed V segments, including chromosome 9 orphons, were left out of the earlier analysis of several hundred of the donors.

The cohort comprised 670 or so healthy bone marrow donors. All cohort members were sampled while nominally healthy, although unrecorded immune exposures were likely present. The donor was CMV seropositive and belonged to the group of 250 to 300 seropositive cohort members. Each donor provided a peripheral blood sample, and peripheral blood mononuclear cells were used for TCR beta sequencing. The Qiagen DNeasy Blood Extraction Kit was used to extract genomic DNA from the blood cell samples. In its sample, this clone was seen a few times. Its antigen target is currently unknown. Per-base quality was not reported, and no clone a single base away is much larger than it. The CDR3 sequence holds 12 residues, the cysteine and phenylalanine included. The CDR3 DNA has 36 bases and is translated from base 1. Taken from the germline V gene, the CDR1 and CDR2 loops are MDHEN and SYDVKM. V is pared back by 6 bases and J by 7 bases, with 10 bases lying between the germline termini.

The method was the immunoSEQ multiplex PCR assay. For the multiplex PCR, a mixture combining 60 forward primers for TCR Vbeta segments and 13 reverse primers for TCR Jbeta segments was used. The CDR3 region of rearranged TCR beta genes was amplified from genomic DNA with a multiplex PCR assay. The amplified TCR beta libraries were sequenced on the Illumina HiSeq System as 87-base-pair reads. The authors' analysis ran thus. In a later analysis, 70 million to 95 million unique TCR beta chains were counted across the roughly 610 repertoires, and roughly 11 million of these chains were shared by at least two donors. A nearest-neighbor algorithm error-corrected the raw reads and collapsed the reads into unique sequences, merging closely related sequences to remove PCR and sequencing errors. Alignment of CDR3 sequences to IMGT reference sequences was used to assign V, D and J gene segments. Each retained sequence needed at least a six-nucleotide match to both a V gene segment and a J gene segment. Rearrangements were classified as productive when the CDR3 lacked stop codons and remained in frame with V and J, and all other rearrangements were classified as non-productive. Following IMGT convention, CDR3 was defined as the stretch from the second conserved V-encoded cysteine up to the conserved J-encoded phenylalanine. The earlier analysis of some 600 of the donors excluded sequences that lacked an unambiguous match to a single V gene segment. In an earlier analysis of several hundred of the donors, V segments were called functional above 56.7% productive rearrangements and were called segregating when the between-donor standard deviation exceeded 5%. A statistical classification framework was built for diagnosing cytomegalovirus status from the catalog of TCR beta chain sequences. V and J gene assignment, in a later analysis, came from comparing TCR nucleotide sequences with IMGT/GENE-DB human TR gene sequences. A later analysis assigned CDR3 sequences and most-parsimonious VDJ recombination scenarios with the TCRdist pipeline. In a later analysis, each TCR beta chain was defined by its CDR3 amino acid sequence together with its V-gene family, and reads lacking a unique V-gene family were excluded. A later analysis removed 450 to 600 highly shared, low-generation-probability nucleotide sequences to deal with suspected cross-contamination and a sequencing artifact. A later analysis calculated a clonal expansion index for each public chain from normalized within-repertoire ranks of inferred template counts. In a later analysis, generation probabilities were computed with a VDJ recombination model fitted to out-of-frame rearrangements, and the resulting probabilities were checked against IGoR. Hypergeometric tests were used in a later analysis to score TCR-TCR, TCR-HLA and TCR-CMV co-occurrence, with a repertoire-size bias correction applied to the TCR pairs. A later analysis estimated false discovery rates by permuting HLA or CMV assignments 20 times. In a later analysis, co-occurring TCRs were grouped using DBSCAN, with TCRdist sequence similarity added in when clustering inside HLA-allele-positive subsets. Co-occurrence clustering excluded repertoires with fewer than 30,000 or more than 120,000 public chains, plus five with anomalous nucleotide sharing. In its TCRdb copy, this immuneACCESS table keeps in-frame sequences only and misses some clones. Where compared with another copy, unresolved V genes explain less than half of these, and the others have no known cause. That table furnishes V, J and clone size, whereas the DNA furnished D and trimming. This sample holds some 110,000 clones; approximately 66% were observed only once. About 8.3% of the sample goes to the ten largest clones.

The V and J segments used are TRBV28 and TRBJ1-5; the D gene is not confidently resolved. The source is a woman in her 40s in good health and CMV-seropositive. The sequenced material came from PBMCs. DNA sequence: TGTGCCAGCAGCGTCAACGGGCAGCCCCAGCATTTT. It translates as CASSVNGQPQHF. The entire variable domain, with the stretches around the CDR3 drawn from the reference TRBV28 and TRBJ1-5 proteins, is DVKVTQSSRYLVKRTGEKVFLECVQDMDHENMFWYRQDPGLGLRLIYFSYDVKMKEKGDIPEGYSVSREKKERFSLILESASTNQTSMYLCASSVNGQPQHFGDGTRLSIL.